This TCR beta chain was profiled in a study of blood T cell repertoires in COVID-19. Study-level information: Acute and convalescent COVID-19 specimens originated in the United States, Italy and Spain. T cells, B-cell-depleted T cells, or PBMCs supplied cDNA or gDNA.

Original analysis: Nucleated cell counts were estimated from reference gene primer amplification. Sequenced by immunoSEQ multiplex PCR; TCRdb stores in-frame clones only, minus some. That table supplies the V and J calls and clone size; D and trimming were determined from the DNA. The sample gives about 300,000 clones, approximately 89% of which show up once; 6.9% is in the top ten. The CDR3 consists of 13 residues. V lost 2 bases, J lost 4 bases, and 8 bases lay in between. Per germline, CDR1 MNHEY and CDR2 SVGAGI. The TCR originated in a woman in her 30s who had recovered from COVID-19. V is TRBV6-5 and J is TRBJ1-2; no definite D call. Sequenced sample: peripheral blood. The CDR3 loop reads CASSYDLSYGYTF. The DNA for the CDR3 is TGTGCCAGCAGTTACGACTTGTCCTATGGCTACACCTTC.